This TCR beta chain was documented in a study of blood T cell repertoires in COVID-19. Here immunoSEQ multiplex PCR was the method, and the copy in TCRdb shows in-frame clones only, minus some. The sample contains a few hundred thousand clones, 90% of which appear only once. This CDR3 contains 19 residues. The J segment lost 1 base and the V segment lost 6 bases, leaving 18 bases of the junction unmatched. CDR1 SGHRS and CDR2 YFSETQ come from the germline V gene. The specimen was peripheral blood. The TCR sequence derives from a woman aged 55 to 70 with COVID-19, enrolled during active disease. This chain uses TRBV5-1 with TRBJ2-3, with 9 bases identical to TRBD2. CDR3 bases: TGCGCCAGCAAGGACGTAGCGGGGGCTACAAACCCTCGCACAGATACGCAGTATTTT. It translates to CASKDVAGATNPRTDTQYF.